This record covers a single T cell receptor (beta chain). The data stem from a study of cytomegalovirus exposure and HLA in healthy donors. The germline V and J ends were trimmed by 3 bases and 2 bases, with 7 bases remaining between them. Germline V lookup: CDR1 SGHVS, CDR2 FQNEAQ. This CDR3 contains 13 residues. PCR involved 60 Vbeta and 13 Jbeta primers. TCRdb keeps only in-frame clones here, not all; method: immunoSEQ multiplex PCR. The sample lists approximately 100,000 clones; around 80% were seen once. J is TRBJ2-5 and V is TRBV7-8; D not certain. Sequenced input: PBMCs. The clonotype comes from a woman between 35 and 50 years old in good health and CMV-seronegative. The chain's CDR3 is CASSFVLQETQYF. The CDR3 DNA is TGTGCCAGCAGCTTTGTCTTACAAGAGACCCAGTACTTC.